There are many counts of the clone carrying this TCR beta chain. Its antigen is unidentified. Via MiXCR, TCRdb re-called the reads, giving one row per CDR3 protein. This table holds some 300,000 distinct CDR3 sequences, under 20% found once. This CDR3 spans 15 amino acids. V was pared by 7 bases and J by 3 bases, with 5 bases of the junction left unmatched. Per the germline V gene, CDR1 is MDHEN and CDR2 is SYDVKM. This entry comes from a study of T cell repertoires in cytomegalovirus infection. Study overall: Matching HLA type and CMV infection were both indicated by public TCR beta signatures.

Overall study findings and caveats: Frequencies of public TCR beta families were cumulated, and this identified carriers of CMV plus the relevant HLA. HLA-C-restricted CMV-specific TCR beta clonotypes prevailed in the ex vivo response.

V and J are TRBV28 and TRBJ1-6, with 8 bases lining up with TRBD1. Sequenced material: PBMCs. This TCR was sampled from a human donor in good health (CMV status not recorded). Some clones in this sample may be carry-over from other donors' samples. The CDR3 reads CASTSQGDYNSPLHF. The CDR3 coding sequence is TGTGCCAGCACCTCACAGGGGGACTATAATTCACCCCTCCACTTT.